This TCR beta chain emerged from a study of blood T cells in healthy people across ages. Whole-study results and caveats: Higher naive T cell percentage went strongly together with higher TCR beta diversity. Expanded clonotype shifts may have been confounded, as the donors had an unknown CMV status.

This CDR3 has 12 residues. Germline assignment: CDR1 SQVTM and CDR2 ANQGSEA. V lost 3 bases and J 0 bases, leaving 3 bases between the germline ends. The sample holds a few counts of this clonotype. As yet, its antigen is unknown. Primed by a sample-barcoded 5' primer and a J-beta primer mix, a second PCR proceeded for 7 to 11 cycles. TCRdb analysed the 5' RACE reads with MiXCR anew, one entry per CDR3 protein. The sample lists around 520,000 distinct CDR3 sequences; around 27% were seen once. This same sample was also part of a study on T cells of mothers and their children. That source reports: A few healthy Caucasian mothers and their six children donated.

The rearrangement joins TRBV29-1 to TRBJ2-4; D is undetermined. The receptor's source is a boy younger than 10 in good health. Sequences were obtained from blood. The CDR3 bases are TGCAGCGTTGATATAGCCAAAAACATTCAGTACTTC. It yields the protein CSVDIAKNIQYF.